This T cell receptor beta chain was found in a study of T-cell reconstitution after alpha-beta-depleted transplantation in children. General study findings and limits: Hyperexpanded clones declined; after one year, newly produced T cells mostly supplied diversity. Surviving recipient T cells and thymic progenitors produced the high day-60 TCRbeta diversity seen in some patients. About two months after transplant, alpha-beta T cells reportedly came from several hundred expanded graft clones.

TCRbeta library construction was performed incorporating unique molecular identifiers. A single record per CDR3 protein comes from TCRdb applying MiXCR to the PCR reads. There are fewer than 40,000 distinct CDR3 sequences in the sample; approximately 7% occur only once, and around 26% lies in the top ten. There are many counts of this clonotype. Its target is unknown. This sequence was found in a child in the first two years of life who had a stem cell transplant for acute myeloid leukemia, so the T cells may come from the graft donor. The sample in question was peripheral blood, obtained 60 days after TCRalphabeta/CD19-depleted stem cell transplant.

This CDR3 is CSPSGGSYNEQFF. DNA for the CDR3: TGCAGCCCCTCGGGGGGCTCCTACAATGAGCAGTTCTTC. J is TRBJ2-1 and V is TRBV20-1; TRBD2 aligns across 7 bases. CDR3 size: 13 residues. Germline assignment: CDR1 DFQATT and CDR2 SNEGSKA (reference sequence).